Following are 15 T cell receptor beta chains from one sample sequenced in a study of TIL therapy for anti-PD-1-resistant metastatic lung cancer. The time point is: pre-treatment sample, taken before nivolumab and TIL therapy. Most excised metastases sampled were pleural nodules or supraclavicular lymph nodes. The libraries were made with immunoSEQ v3. The protocol was immunoSEQ multiplex PCR, while the TCRdb copy is restricted to in-frame clones and leaves out a portion. The top ten clones hold around 5.7% of a sample with about 6,400 clones, 60% to 80% of them seen once. The sample consisted of tumor tissue, taken at baseline. The receptors were sampled from a person aged 25-79 years with non-small cell lung cancer.

This chain uses TRBV25-1 with TRBJ1-6; D call uncertain. The CDR3 spans 18 residues. Germline V gene data show CDR1 as MGHDK and CDR2 as SYGVNS. V lost 1 base to trimming and J lost 9 bases, with 22 bases between them. The CDR3 sequence: CASSESLIEAGFGSPLHF. In DNA form, the CDR3 reads TGTGCCAGCAGTGAATCCCTAATAGAGGCCGGGTTCGGTTCACCCCTCCACTTT.

The chain has TRBV5-1 and TRBJ1-4; unclear D gene. Trimming stripped 4 bases from V and 0 bases from J, with 19 bases between. The germline gives CDR1 SGHRS, CDR2 YFSETQ. The CDR3 is 18 amino acids. The CDR3 is CASSTRPITQATNEKLFF. As DNA, the CDR3 is TGCGCCAGCAGCACCCGGCCAATAACCCAGGCAACTAATGAAAAACTGTTTTTT.

This chain connects TRBV27 to TRBJ2-3, with TRBD2 as a possible D gene (5 bases). The CDR3 is 15 amino acids. Between the trimmed V and J ends, which lost 7 bases and 3 bases, there was a span of 17 bases. CDR1 is MNHEY and CDR2 is SMNVEV in the germline V gene (reference sequence). The CDR3 sequence is CASNPVGEDTDTQYF. CDR3 DNA: TGTGCCAGCAATCCCGTGGGAGAGGATACAGATACGCAGTATTTT.

The rearrangement uses TRBV7-2 and TRBJ1-2, with D tentatively TRBD1 (5 bases). Germline values: CDR1 SGHTA, CDR2 FQGNSA. Trimming left V 3 bases short and J 4 bases short, with 15 bases between. This CDR3 region has 15 residues. The CDR3 region has the DNA TGTGCCAGCAGCTTGAGGGACCCCCTTACCTATGGCTACACCTTC. Protein sequence: CASSLRDPLTYGYTF.

This clone has a single count. The chain carries TRBV5-1 and TRBJ2-2; D uncertain. V was pared by 0 bases and J by 5 bases, with 11 bases between. The CDR3 contains 15 residues. Germline CDR1 reads SGHRS; CDR2 reads YFSETQ. CDR3 sequence reads: CASSLGAVGTGELFF. DNA of the CDR3: TGCGCCAGCAGCTTGGGGGCCGTAGGAACCGGGGAGCTGTTTTTT. Variable domain in full (rest from reference TRBV5-1 and TRBJ2-2): KAGVTQTPRYLIKTRGQQVTLSCSPISGHRSVSWYQQTPGQGLQFLFEYFSETQRNKGNFPGRFSGRQFSNSRSEMNVSTLELGDSALYLCASSLGAVGTGELFFGEGSRLTVL.

In DNA form, the CDR3 reads TGTGCCAGCAGCAAGGGGGGGCCAGATACGCAGTATTTT. This gives the protein CASSKGGPDTQYF. The J gene is TRBJ2-3, the V gene TRBV11-3, with a weak D call TRBD2 (7 bases). V lost 5 bases and J 4 bases, leaving 10 bases between the germline ends. The CDR3 has 13 residues. The V gene's germline CDR1 is SGHNT and CDR2 YENEEA.

The rearrangement joins TRBV28 to TRBJ1-3; D uncertain. V was trimmed by 4 bases and J by 1 base, leaving 11 bases between them. The germline CDR1 and CDR2 sequences are MDHEN and SYDVKM. The CDR3 runs to 15 residues. CDR3 protein: CASSSAGGSGNTIYF. The CDR3 nucleotides are TGTGCCAGCAGTTCCGCGGGAGGTTCTGGAAACACCATATATTTT.

The V call is TRBV11-2, the J call TRBJ2-7; 7 bases are shared with TRBD1. Germline lookup yields CDR1 SGHAT and CDR2 FQNNGV. The CDR3 extends over 15 amino acids. V lost 0 bases to trimming and J lost 6 bases; unmatched junction nucleotides: 8. CDR3 bases: TGTGCCAGCAGCTTAGACCTGACAGGGTGGGCCGAGCAGTACTTC. Its protein product is CASSLDLTGWAEQYF. Using reference TRBV11-2 and TRBJ2-7 for the parts outside the CDR3, the full variable domain is EAGVAQSPRYKIIEKRQSVAFWCNPISGHATLYWYQQILGQGPKLLIQFQNNGVVDDSQLPKDRFSAERLKGVDSTLKIQPAKLEDSAVYLCASSLDLTGWAEQYFGPGTRLTVT.

The CDR3 DNA reads TGTGCCTGGAGCAGGGGAAAGTACGAGCAGTACTTC. Protein sequence: CAWSRGKYEQYF. V gene TRBV30 combines with J gene TRBJ2-7; D may be TRBD1 (6 bases). V was shortened by 3 bases and J by 4 bases, with 10 bases between the two germline ends. The CDR3 totals 12 residues. Germline CDR1 is GTSNPN and CDR2 is SVGIG (reference sequence).

This clone appeared once. V usage is TRBV3-1 (or the pseudogene TRBV3-2) and J usage is TRBJ2-1; tentative D call: TRBD1 (5 bases). This CDR3 region has 17 residues. With 4 bases removed from V and 4 bases from J, the gap between germline ends came to 20 bases. Germline-derived CDR1 and CDR2 are LGHDT and YNNKEL (reference sequence). The CDR3 is CASSRLTWQGTYNEQFF. For the CDR3, the DNA is TGTGCCAGCAGCCGACTGACTTGGCAGGGAACTTACAATGAGCAGTTCTTC.

By sample fraction, this clone is large (0.1 to 1%). The gene calls are TRBV5-5 and TRBJ2-2; unclear D gene. This CDR3 is built from 13 residues. Germline V gene lookup returns CDR1 SGHKS and CDR2 YYEKEE (reference sequence). Between the trimmed V and J ends, which lost 2 bases and 6 bases, there was a span of 8 bases. Written as DNA, the CDR3 is TGTGCCAGCAGCTTTTATGACGCCGGGGAGCTGTTTTTT. Translating it yields CASSFYDAGELFF.

The chain joins TRBV6-6 to TRBJ2-5; the D is unclear. Germline lookup yields CDR1 MNHNY and CDR2 SVGAGI (reference sequence). Between the trimmed V and J ends, which lost 0 bases and 7 bases, there was a span of 12 bases. The CDR3 length is 14 residues. CDR3 in amino acids: CASSYSEPLSTQYF. The CDR3 coding sequence is TGTGCCAGCAGTTACTCCGAGCCGTTGTCGACCCAGTACTTC.

This clone appeared a few times. The chain couples TRBV25-1 to TRBJ2-2; maybe TRBD2 (5 bases). V lost 5 bases to trimming and J lost 7 bases, with 11 bases between them. The CDR3 totals 13 residues. Germline values: CDR1 MGHDK, CDR2 SYGVNS. CDR3 sequence: CASSSTRGGELFF. The CDR3 region has the DNA TGTGCCAGCAGTTCCACACGGGGCGGGGAGCTGTTTTTT.

This sequence joins TRBV4-2 and TRBJ2-1; TRBD2 agrees at 13 bases. Trimming removed 5 bases from V and 3 bases from J; junction bases left unmatched: 1. Germline V CDR1 and CDR2: LGHNA, YNFKEQ. CDR3 length: 15 residues. CDR3 in amino acids: CASSGLAGDYNEQFF. The CDR3 DNA reads TGTGCCAGCAGCGGACTAGCGGGAGACTACAATGAGCAGTTCTTC.

This clone came up once. This chain connects TRBV6-5 to TRBJ2-2, with unresolved D. V lost 2 bases, J lost 2 bases, and 9 bases lay in between. The length of the CDR3 is 15 residues. The germline V gene encodes CDR1 MNHEY and CDR2 SVGAGI. DNA of the CDR3: TGTGCCAGCAGTTACGAGGTAGCTAACACCGGGGAGCTGTTTTTT. Protein: CASSYEVANTGELFF.